Shown below are 30 T cell receptor beta chains from a single sample sequenced in a study of blood T cell repertoires in COVID-19. Clones were sequenced by immunoSEQ multiplex PCR, and TCRdb holds only the in-frame ones, with some missing. The profile shows over 150,000 clones, around nine tenths of them singletons. Material for sequencing was peripheral blood. Receptor source: a woman aged 18-29 years who had recovered from COVID-19.

The V and J genes are TRBV19 and TRBJ2-1; D possibly corresponds to TRBD1 (6 bases). CDR1 LNHDA and CDR2 SQIVND come from the germline V gene (reference sequence). There are 15 residues in the CDR3. Trimming shortened V by 7 bases and J by 2 bases, and 15 bases separated the two germline ends. The CDR3 reads CASTPGTIPYNEQFF. CDR3 nucleotides: TGTGCCAGTACCCCCGGGACAATCCCCTACAATGAGCAGTTCTTC.

This clone was counted only a few times. The chain is built from TRBV2 and TRBJ2-5; TRBD1 agrees at 7 bases. Germline loops: CDR1 SNHLY, CDR2 FYNNEI. This CDR3 is built from 15 residues. Trimming at V came to 8 bases and at J to 5 bases, leaving 14 bases not matched to a gene. Written as DNA, the CDR3 is TGTGCCAGCCGCCAGGGACAGACGGATTGGGAGACCCAGTACTTC. Its protein product is CASRQGQTDWETQYF. The full variable domain, rest sourced from reference TRBV2 and TRBJ2-5, is EPEVTQTPSHQVTQMGQEVILRCVPISNHLYFYWYRQILGQKVEFLVSFYNNEISEKSEIFDDQFSVERPDGSNFTLKIRSTKLEDSAMYFCASRQGQTDWETQYFGPGTRLLVL.

The rearrangement joins TRBV20-1 to TRBJ1-2, with a weak D call TRBD1 (6 bases). The V end lost 6 bases, the J end lost 5 bases, and 10 bases lay between the germline ends. The CDR3 runs to 11 residues. CDR1 DFQATT and CDR2 SNEGSKA come from the germline V gene (reference sequence). The CDR3 spells CSARQDYGYTF. In DNA, the CDR3 is TGCAGTGCAAGACAGGATTATGGCTACACCTTC.

This clone was detected once. The chain employs TRBV30 and TRBJ2-3; 7 bases agree with TRBD2. CDR1 and CDR2 from the germline V gene are GTSNPN and SVGIG (reference sequence). The ends lost 5 bases at V and 4 bases at J; junction bases unmatched: 15. The CDR3 loop spans 16 amino acids. DNA for the CDR3: TGTGCCTGGTCATTAGGGCGGACTAGTCGCGCAGATACGCAGTATTTT. The encoded protein is CAWSLGRTSRADTQYF.

The rearrangement uses TRBV7-9 and TRBJ2-1; D unclear. The CDR3 is 14 amino acids. The germline V gene encodes CDR1 SEHNR and CDR2 FQNEAQ (reference sequence). The V and J ends lost 5 bases and 9 bases respectively, with 17 bases between them. The CDR3 DNA reads as TGTGCCAGCAGCACGACGCAAGGCGGTGGTGAGCAGTTCTTC. Translating gives CASSTTQGGGEQFF.

The rearrangement links TRBV6-2 or TRBV6-3 to TRBJ1-2; 11 bases agree with TRBD1. CDR3 length: 13 amino acids. With 5 bases clipped from V and 8 bases from J, the junction kept 4 bases outside the gene matches. Germline V lookup: CDR1 MNHEY, CDR2 SVGEGT. The CDR3 DNA is TGTGCCAGCAGTATAGGACAGGGGGCCGGCTACACCTTC. Encoded protein: CASSIGQGAGYTF.

CDR3 nucleotide sequence: TGTGCCAGCAGCCGCGAAGCGGGTTCCTACGAGCAGTACGTC. Translating gives CASSREAGSYEQYV. The V call is TRBV11-2, the J call TRBJ2-7; D possibly corresponds to TRBD2 (6 bases). The V end lost 5 bases, the J end lost 1 base, and 12 bases lay between the germline ends. Germline CDR1 reads SGHAT; CDR2 reads FQNNGV. The CDR3 has 14 amino acids.

The chain is built from TRBV4-1 and TRBJ1-2; 7 positions agree with TRBD1. With V trimmed by 3 bases and J by 2 bases, 3 bases remained unmatched. Germline CDR1 MGHRA, CDR2 YSYEKL. The CDR3 is made up of 14 amino acids. CDR3 in amino acids: CASSHPGQNYGYTF. The CDR3 DNA reads as TGCGCCAGCAGCCACCCGGGACAGAACTATGGCTACACCTTC.

The rearrangement uses TRBV9 and TRBJ1-2; 7 bases fit TRBD1. V shed 3 bases and J 3 bases; nucleotides not matched to a gene: 8. This CDR3 region has 15 residues. CDR1 and CDR2 from the germline V gene are SGDLS and YYNGEE. Written as DNA, the CDR3 is TGTGCCAGCAGCGCCTCTCCCGACAGGGACTATGGCTACACCTTC. This codes for CASSASPDRDYGYTF.

This chain joins TRBV6-4 and TRBJ2-2, with D tentatively TRBD2 (5 bases). The V end lost 2 bases, the J end lost 7 bases, and 14 bases lay between the germline ends. The CDR3 loop spans 15 amino acids. In germline, CDR1 is MRHNA, CDR2 SNTAGT. CDR3 nucleotide sequence: TGTGCCAGCAGTGACCGGCCTAGTAGCGTCGGGGAGCTGTTTTTT. Translated, it gives CASSDRPSSVGELFF.

The rearrangement links TRBV21-1 to TRBJ2-5; the D call in the table, TRBD2, was not verified against the DNA. TRBV21-1 is a pseudogene. This CDR3 has 11 residues. The CDR3 sequence is CASSKEPTQYF. The CDR3 nucleotides are TGTGCCAGCAGCAAAGAGCCGACCCAGTACTTC.

The chain combines TRBV29-1 with TRBJ2-4; TRBD1 agrees at 9 bases. CDR3 length equals 15 residues. After removal of 7 bases from V and 0 bases from J, the junction contained 7 bases not matched to a gene. Germline CDR1 SQVTM, CDR2 ANQGSEA. In DNA, the CDR3 is TGCAGCGCCTCCACAGGGGGCGAAGCCAAAAACATTCAGTACTTC. Residues: CSASTGGEAKNIQYF.

The chain is built from TRBV10-1 and TRBJ2-1; no clear D. The germline V gene encodes CDR1 WNHNN and CDR2 SYGVQD (reference sequence). This CDR3 is built from 15 residues. Trimming cost V 6 bases and J 2 bases, with 14 bases left between them. In DNA form, the CDR3 reads TGCGCCAGCAGGATAGACAAGACGGCCTACAATGAGCAGTTCTTC. Its protein is CASRIDKTAYNEQFF.

The V and J genes are TRBV19 and TRBJ2-2; D is possibly TRBD2 (6 bases). Germline V gene sequence: CDR1 LNHDA, CDR2 SQIVND (reference sequence). The CDR3 loop spans 17 amino acids. V shed 1 base and J shed 4 bases, with 16 bases lying between them. CDR3 region: CASSIGLGAGGTGELFF. Here the CDR3 DNA reads TGTGCCAGTAGTATAGGGCTGGGCGCCGGGGGCACCGGGGAGCTGTTTTTT.

This chain joins TRBV27 and TRBJ2-7; 9 bases are a match to TRBD2. V lost 6 bases, J lost 6 bases, and 15 bases stayed unmatched. CDR1 and CDR2 (germline): MNHEY, SMNVEV (reference sequence). CDR3 length equals 16 residues. CDR3 DNA: TGTGCCAGCAGAATCGGGACAGCCCGCGGGGGGGGCGAGCAGTACTTC. As protein: CASRIGTARGGGEQYF.

V is TRBV6-5 and J is TRBJ2-1, with D tentatively TRBD2 (6 bases). V was shortened by 6 bases and J by 0 bases, with 12 bases between the two germline ends. CDR3 size: 15 residues. Per germline, CDR1 MNHEY and CDR2 SVGAGI. The CDR3 bases are TGTGCCAGCAGGGGACTGATGAGCTCCTACAATGAGCAGTTCTTC. Protein: CASRGLMSSYNEQFF.

The V gene is TRBV30, the J gene TRBJ2-3; 9 bases fit TRBD2. This CDR3 is 16 amino acids long. V shed 1 base and J 2 bases; nucleotides not matched to a gene: 7. Germline CDR1 is GTSNPN and CDR2 is SVGIG (reference sequence). This CDR3 is CAWSARRLAATDTQYF. The DNA for the CDR3 is TGTGCCTGGAGTGCCCGTCGACTAGCGGCCACAGATACGCAGTATTTT.

J is TRBJ1-5 and V is TRBV7-2; 7 bases match TRBD1. With 5 bases clipped from V and 6 bases from J, the junction kept 10 bases outside the gene matches. The germline gives CDR1 SGHTA, CDR2 FQGNSA. The CDR3 extends over 15 amino acids. The CDR3 here is CASSPSQGVFQPQHF. The DNA for the CDR3 is TGTGCCAGCAGCCCTAGTCAGGGGGTTTTTCAGCCCCAGCATTTT.

This sequence joins TRBV18 and TRBJ2-7; TRBD2 aligns across 8 bases. V lost 2 bases to trimming and J lost 1 base; unmatched junction nucleotides: 7. The germline V gene has CDR1 KGHSH and CDR2 LQKENI. The CDR3 has 16 amino acids. CDR3 loop: CASSPSFRGRSYEQYV. For the CDR3, the DNA is TGTGCCAGCTCACCAAGCTTTCGCGGGAGGTCCTACGAGCAGTACGTC.

The chain employs TRBV10-1 and TRBJ1-1; D unresolved. The CDR3 length is 14 residues. The germline CDR1 and CDR2 sequences are WNHNN and SYGVQD (reference sequence). Trimming shortened V by 0 bases and J by 6 bases, and 11 bases separated the two germline ends. This CDR3 reads CASSESCHSSEAFF. CDR3 coding DNA: TGCGCCAGCAGTGAGTCTTGTCACAGCTCTGAAGCTTTCTTT.

The chain couples TRBV16 to TRBJ2-7; 10 bases fit TRBD1. This CDR3 has 17 residues. J gave up 3 bases and V 4 bases, and 12 bases lay outside the gene matches. Germline CDR1 reads KGHSY; CDR2 reads FQNENV. The DNA of the CDR3 is TGTGCCAGCAGCCGAGGACAGGGGGGCAGGGGTATCTACGAGCAGTACGTC. As protein: CASSRGQGGRGIYEQYV.

The chain couples TRBV15 to TRBJ1-6; 7 bases align to TRBD1. The germline V gene encodes CDR1 LNHNV and CDR2 YYDKDF (reference sequence). V shed 3 bases and J 4 bases; nucleotides not matched to a gene: 3. This CDR3 is 15 amino acids long. CDR3 sequence: CATSSKTGYNSPLHF. The DNA for the CDR3 is TGTGCCACCAGCAGTAAGACAGGGTATAATTCACCCCTCCACTTT.

The V gene is TRBV7-9, the J gene TRBJ2-7; TRBD1 is a possible D gene (6 bases). Trimming removed 8 bases at V and 5 bases at J, with 16 bases between. Germline V gene data show CDR1 as SEHNR and CDR2 as FQNEAQ (reference sequence). This CDR3 spans 13 amino acids. The CDR3 here is CASSTSQGHEQYF. Written as DNA, the CDR3 is TGTGCCAGCTCAACCTCACAGGGACACGAGCAGTACTTC. The full variable domain, in which reference TRBV7-9 and TRBJ2-7 provide the parts outside the CDR3, is DTGVSQNPRHKITKRGQNVTFRCDPISEHNRLYWYRQTLGQGPEFLTYFQNEAQLEKSRLLSDRFSAERPKGSFSTLEIQRTEQGDSAMYLCASSTSQGHEQYFGPGTRLTVT.

The chain couples TRBV18 to TRBJ1-6, with 10 nucleotides matching TRBD1. Germline V gene lookup returns CDR1 KGHSH and CDR2 LQKENI. CDR3 length: 14 amino acids. Trimming cost V 3 bases and J 14 bases; bases outside gene matches: 7. CDR3 amino acids: CASSPGQGGFTLHF. In DNA form, the CDR3 reads TGTGCCAGCTCACCCGGACAGGGGGGGTTCACCCTCCACTTT.

V is TRBV19 and J is TRBJ2-3; 9 nucleotides align to TRBD2. CDR1 is LNHDA and CDR2 is SQIVND in the germline V gene (reference sequence). The junction had 7 bases not matched to a gene; V was cut back by 4 bases and J by 2 bases. This CDR3 has 16 amino acids. The CDR3 loop is CASSTRGGLDTDTQYF. CDR3 sequence (DNA): TGTGCCAGTAGTACGCGGGGGGGCCTCGACACAGATACGCAGTATTTT.

The chain joins TRBV6-2 or TRBV6-3 to TRBJ2-5; possible D gene TRBD1, 6 bases. Germline loops: CDR1 MNHEY, CDR2 SVGEGT. The CDR3 totals 13 residues. V lost 6 bases and J 1 base, leaving 9 bases between the germline ends. CDR3 protein: CASSGQPQETQYF. In nucleotides, the CDR3 is TGTGCCAGCAGCGGACAGCCCCAAGAGACCCAGTACTTC.

The chain combines TRBV4-1 with TRBJ2-7, with D uncertain. Germline V gene data show CDR1 as MGHRA and CDR2 as YSYEKL. V was trimmed by 2 bases and J by 4 bases, leaving 15 bases between them. CDR3 size: 15 residues. CDR3 nucleotides: TGCGCCAGCAGCCAACACCCCTATCGGTGGTACGAGCAGTACGTC. It translates to CASSQHPYRWYEQYV.

This chain joins TRBV5-1 and TRBJ2-3, with TRBD2 matching 8 bases. The germline V gene encodes CDR1 SGHRS and CDR2 YFSETQ. This CDR3 spans 16 amino acids. The ends lost 1 base at V and 3 bases at J; junction bases unmatched: 7. CDR3: CASSLSAGVRTDTQYF. CDR3 DNA sequence: TGCGCCAGCAGCTTGTCAGCGGGAGTCAGGACAGATACGCAGTATTTT.

The gene calls are TRBV11-2 and TRBJ1-2; D is unresolved. V lost 2 bases and J 2 bases, leaving 9 bases between the germline ends. This CDR3 is 14 amino acids long. Germline CDR1 SGHAT, CDR2 FQNNGV. In DNA form, the CDR3 reads TGTGCCAGCAGCTTACGGGTAAAAAACTATGGCTACACCTTC. Translation: CASSLRVKNYGYTF.

This clone showed up just once. The chain employs TRBV7-2 and TRBJ2-7; D may be TRBD1 (6 bases). This CDR3 has 13 residues. Trimming removed 8 bases at V and 1 base at J, with 12 bases between. Germline V gives CDR1 SGHTA, CDR2 FQGNSA. CDR3 DNA: TGTGCCAGCGCACAGGGTCCTTCCTACGAGCAGTACTTC. It specifies CASAQGPSYEQYF.